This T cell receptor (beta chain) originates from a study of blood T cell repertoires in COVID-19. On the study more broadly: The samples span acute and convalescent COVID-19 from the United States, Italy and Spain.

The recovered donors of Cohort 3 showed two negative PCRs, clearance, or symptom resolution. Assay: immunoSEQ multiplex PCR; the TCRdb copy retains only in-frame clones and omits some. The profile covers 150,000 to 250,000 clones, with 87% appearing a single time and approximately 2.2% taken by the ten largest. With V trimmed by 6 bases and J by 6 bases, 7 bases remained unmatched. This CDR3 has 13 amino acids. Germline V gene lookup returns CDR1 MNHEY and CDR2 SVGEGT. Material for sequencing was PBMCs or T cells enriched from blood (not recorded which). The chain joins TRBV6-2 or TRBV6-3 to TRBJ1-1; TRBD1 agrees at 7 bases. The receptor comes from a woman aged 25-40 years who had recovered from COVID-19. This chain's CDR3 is CASSLRGSSEAFF. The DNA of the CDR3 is TGTGCCAGCAGCCTCAGGGGGAGCTCTGAAGCTTTCTTT.